This TCR beta chain derives from a study of blood T cells in healthy people across ages. The study's findings and limits: From one million sequenced T cells, diversity estimates were lower bounds. With donor CMV status unknown, expanded clonotype changes were possibly confounded. Significant beta diversity loss was already apparent by age around 36, declining roughly linearly.

Combining a sample-barcoded 5' primer with a J-beta primer mix, a second PCR ran for about 7 to 12 cycles. Tags on each cDNA molecule came from a template-switch adaptor with 12 random nucleotides. One entry per CDR3 protein, called by TCRdb with MiXCR from the 5' RACE reads. The top ten hold roughly a fifth of the sample, which has about 970,000 distinct CDR3 sequences, about 53% seen once. The CDR3 totals 18 residues. The germline CDR1 and CDR2 sequences are SGHTA and FQGNSA. In regard to this clonotype: Its antigen is still unknown. Compared with germline, one end of the junction differs, possibly owing to a read error.

This TCR was recovered from a woman aged 55-70 years in good health. V usage is TRBV7-2 and J usage is TRBJ2-3, with TRBD2 matching 9 bases. The sequenced sample consisted of blood. The CDR3, as DNA: TGTGCCGGCAGCTTAGCGCTTTCAGCGGGAGGAAGCACAGATACGCAGTATTTT. It translates to CAGSLALSAGGSTDTQYF.